Listed here are 16 T cell receptor beta chains from one sample, sequenced in a study of T cell responses to AZD1222 COVID-19 vaccine. Profiled with immunoSEQ multiplex PCR; TCRdb holds only in-frame clones, not every one. The data contain about 140,000 clones, 92% of them singletons. The material was peripheral blood, obtained on day 0 of AZD1222 vaccination. These receptors all stem from an adult in good health.

Only one count was recorded for this clone. J is TRBJ2-5 and V is TRBV5-5; 8 bases align to TRBD1. Germline V lookup: CDR1 SGHKS, CDR2 YYEKEE (reference sequence). The CDR3 is made up of 13 amino acids. After removal of 4 bases from V and 5 bases from J, the junction contained 4 bases not matched to a gene. The CDR3 spells CASSGGDRETQYF. The CDR3 DNA follows: TGTGCCAGCAGCGGAGGGGACAGGGAGACCCAGTACTTC.

The gene calls are TRBV6-6 and TRBJ1-1; 7 nucleotides line up with TRBD1. CDR1 MNHNY and CDR2 SVGAGI come from the germline V gene (reference sequence). The CDR3 sequence is 14 residues long. V dropped 6 bases and J dropped 0; count of bases not matched to a gene: 4. The CDR3 protein is CASRKQGVNTEAFF. The DNA for the CDR3 is TGTGCCAGCAGGAAGCAGGGGGTGAACACTGAAGCTTTCTTT.

Points on this clone: This specimen includes other DNA sequences encoding the same CDR3. The genes are TRBV18 and TRBJ1-2, with TRBD1 as a possible D gene (5 bases). This CDR3 region has 11 residues. The V end lost 2 bases, the J end lost 8 bases, and 6 bases lay between the germline ends. The V gene's germline CDR1 is KGHSH and CDR2 LQKENI. DNA of the CDR3: TGTGCCAGCTCACCAGGGGACGGCTACACCTTC. It translates to CASSPGDGYTF.

The V call is TRBV7-6, the J call TRBJ1-6; D unclear. Germline CDR1 is SGHVS and CDR2 is FNYEAQ. This CDR3 region has 15 residues. Trimming removed 4 bases from V and 6 bases from J, with 13 bases in between. CDR3 sequence (DNA): TGTGCCAGCAGCTCCTCGACGGCGTCTAATTCACCCCTCCACTTT. Its protein product is CASSSSTASNSPLHF.

This rearrangement joins TRBV10-1 to TRBJ1-2; D not certain. Deletions cut 2 bases from V and 8 bases from J, with 12 bases between. The CDR3 has 13 residues. Germline CDR1 reads WNHNN; CDR2 reads SYGVQD (reference sequence). CDR3: CASSEARLGGYTF. In nucleotides, the CDR3 is TGCGCCAGCAGTGAGGCGCGGCTAGGCGGCTACACCTTC.

The chain carries TRBV5-4 and TRBJ2-1, with TRBD2 matching 8 bases. The CDR3 contains 19 residues. Germline V gives CDR1 SGHNT, CDR2 YYREEE (reference sequence). The V gene end was trimmed by 0 bases and the J gene end by 5 bases; junction bases not matched to a gene: 16. The CDR3 sequence: CASSLANPYPGGPNNEQFF. CDR3 DNA: TGTGCCAGCAGCTTGGCTAACCCCTATCCGGGGGGGCCGAACAATGAGCAGTTCTTC.

This clone has only a few counts. The sample has other DNA sequences that encode this CDR3 too. The chain links TRBV28 to TRBJ2-7, with 8 bases identical to TRBD2. The V gene end was trimmed by 2 bases and the J gene end by 1 base; junction bases not matched to a gene: 1. Germline V gene data show CDR1 as MDHEN and CDR2 as SYDVKM. The CDR3 has 14 residues. The CDR3 bases are TGTGCCAGCAGTTTACCTAGCGGGTCCTACGAGCAGTACTTC. This sequence encodes CASSLPSGSYEQYF.

The chain links TRBV28 to TRBJ2-7; 10 bases align to TRBD1. After removal of 3 bases from V and 1 base from J, the junction contained 3 bases not matched to a gene. CDR3 size: 15 residues. The germline V gene encodes CDR1 MDHEN and CDR2 SYDVKM. The CDR3 DNA follows: TGTGCCAGCAGTTTGGCGGGACAGGGGTCCTACGAGCAGTACTTC. Protein sequence: CASSLAGQGSYEQYF.

The genes are TRBV10-3 and TRBJ1-1; unclear D gene. The V end was cut by 6 bases, the J end by 1 base, with 6 bases between. Germline-derived CDR1 and CDR2 are ENHRY and SYGVKD. The CDR3 extends over 12 amino acids. CDR3 amino acids: CAIRTENTEAFF. The CDR3 coding sequence is TGTGCCATCAGAACAGAGAACACTGAAGCTTTCTTT.

The rearrangement joins TRBV19 to TRBJ1-2, with no clear D. Germline loops: CDR1 LNHDA, CDR2 SQIVND (reference sequence). CDR3 length equals 16 residues. V gave up 6 bases and J gave up 4 bases, with 21 bases separating them. CDR3 sequence reads: CASRTIRARYFYGYTF. DNA for the CDR3: TGTGCCAGTAGGACGATAAGGGCCAGATACTTCTATGGCTACACCTTC.

The V and J genes are TRBV29-1 and TRBJ2-7; D remains ambiguous. V was clipped by 4 bases and J by 2 bases, with 6 bases between them. From germline, CDR1 is SQVTM and CDR2 ANQGSEA. The CDR3 contains 11 residues. CDR3 sequence: CSVVTTYEQYF. The CDR3 DNA is TGCAGCGTTGTGACGACCTACGAGCAGTACTTC.

The chain recombines TRBV6-2 or TRBV6-3 with TRBJ2-7; D is unclear. The V gene lost 0 bases and the J gene lost 2 bases, with 5 bases spanning the gap. CDR3 size: 13 residues. Looked up from germline, CDR1 is MNHEY and CDR2 is SVGEGT. CDR3 amino acids: CASSYSQAYEQYF. CDR3 nucleotides: TGTGCCAGCAGTTACTCCCAGGCCTACGAGCAGTACTTC.

The J gene is TRBJ1-2, the V gene TRBV6-5; D gene uncertain. Germline CDR1 is MNHEY and CDR2 is SVGAGI. Deletions cut 8 bases from V and 4 bases from J, with 11 bases between. The CDR3 covers 12 residues. CDR3 DNA: TGTGCCAGCTCCCAGGCCGGCTATGGCTACACCTTC. Translation gives CASSQAGYGYTF.

This clone was counted only a few times. The chain joins TRBV19 to TRBJ2-7, with D possibly being TRBD1 or TRBD2 (5 bases each). The V gene lost 3 bases and the J gene lost 1 base, with 10 bases spanning the gap. Germline assignment: CDR1 LNHDA and CDR2 SQIVND (reference sequence). CDR3 size: 14 residues. The CDR3 sequence: CASSIHWGSYEQYF. DNA of the CDR3: TGTGCCAGTAGTATTCACTGGGGGTCCTACGAGCAGTACTTC. The whole variable domain, filled in from reference TRBV19 and TRBJ2-7, reads DGGITQSPKYLFRKEGQNVTLSCEQNLNHDAMYWYRQDPGQGLRLIYYSQIVNDFQKGDIAEGYSVSREKKESFPLTVTSAQKNPTAFYLCASSIHWGSYEQYFGPGTRLTVT.

This chain connects TRBV19 to TRBJ1-2, with D tentatively TRBD1 (6 bases). The CDR3 totals 14 residues. Germline CDR1 and CDR2: LNHDA and SQIVND (reference sequence). V shed 7 bases and J shed 4 bases, with 16 bases lying between them. In DNA, the CDR3 is TGTGCCAGTACCCCCCCGACAGGAAGCTATGGCTACACCTTC. Amino acids: CASTPPTGSYGYTF. The full variable domain, with the rest looked up from reference TRBV19 and TRBJ1-2, is DGGITQSPKYLFRKEGQNVTLSCEQNLNHDAMYWYRQDPGQGLRLIYYSQIVNDFQKGDIAEGYSVSREKKESFPLTVTSAQKNPTAFYLCASTPPTGSYGYTFGSGTRLTVV.

The rearrangement uses TRBV4-1 and TRBJ1-2; D unresolved. The length of the CDR3 is 15 residues. Trimming cost V 0 bases and J 4 bases, with 12 bases left between them. Germline-derived CDR1 and CDR2 are MGHRA and YSYEKL. The CDR3, as DNA: TGCGCCAGCAGCCAAGAGGGAGGCAGGTTCTATGGCTACACCTTC. Protein: CASSQEGGRFYGYTF.